The 13 T cell receptor beta chains below all came from one sample that was sequenced in a study of human T cells and chemical hapten exposure. MiXCR, run by TCRdb on the RACE reads, gives a single entry per CDR3 protein. Of tens of thousands of distinct CDR3 sequences detected, approximately 10% appear once; the ten largest clones hold roughly 1.5%. Time point noted: patch test 3, about 24 weeks after DPC sensitization. This sample's treatment: therapeutic diphenylcyclopropenone sensitization with weekly scalp DPC. This specimen was whole blood, taken in connection with sensitization to the hapten diphenylcyclopropenone (DPC). These receptors originate from a woman in her fifties or sixties with alopecia areata. Some clones in this sample may be carry-over from other donors' samples.

This clonotype was recorded a few times. One end of the junction is discordant with germline, which a read error may explain. The rearrangement uses TRBV7-2 and TRBJ2-7; maybe TRBD2 (5 bases). The germline gives CDR1 SGHTA, CDR2 FQGNSA. This CDR3 contains 11 residues. CDR3 in DNA: TGTGCCAGCAGCTTCGGGAATAAGGGAGACTTC. Its protein is CASSFGNKGDF.

V and J are TRBV28 and TRBJ2-7, with D perhaps TRBD2 (5 bases). This CDR3 region has 12 residues. Trimming took off 8 bases at V and 3 bases at J, with 11 bases between the two ends. CDR1 is MDHEN, CDR2 SYDVKM, per germline. The CDR3 DNA follows: TGTGCCAGCGAAAAGCGGAACTACGAGCAGTACTTC. This codes for CASEKRNYEQYF.

This clonotype was counted at least ten times. CDR3 region: CASSLVFGDSPLHF. Written as DNA, the CDR3 is TGTGCCAGCAGCTTAGTTTTCGGCGACTCACCCCTCCACTTT. The J gene is TRBJ1-6, the V gene TRBV7-8; no firm D call. The CDR3 spans 14 residues. The V end lost 1 base, the J end lost 10 bases, and 11 bases lay between the germline ends. CDR1 SGHVS and CDR2 FQNEAQ come from the germline V gene.

This clonotype was seen many times. The chain combines TRBV10-3 with TRBJ1-6; D unclear. The germline V gene has CDR1 ENHRY and CDR2 SYGVKD. Trimming stripped 4 bases from V and 5 bases from J, with 6 bases between. The CDR3 is 13 residues long. The DNA for the CDR3 is TGTGCCATCAGTGGCCAGCATAATTCACCCCTCCACTTT. Protein product: CAISGQHNSPLHF.

There are many counts of this clonotype. The chain uses TRBV12-3 or TRBV12-4 and TRBJ2-1; 9 bases are a match to TRBD2. V lost 6 bases, J lost 7 bases, and 10 bases stayed unmatched. This CDR3 is built from 15 residues. The CDR3 is CASRLLAGFGNEQFF. In nucleotides, the CDR3 is TGTGCCAGCAGATTGCTAGCGGGGTTTGGGAATGAGCAGTTCTTC.

In this sample, this clonotype turned up many times. This sequence joins TRBV5-1 and TRBJ2-3, with 7 bases matching TRBD2. Germline V gives CDR1 SGHRS, CDR2 YFSETQ. CDR3 size: 16 residues. V was pared by 3 bases and J by 2 bases, with 9 bases of the junction left unmatched. The CDR3 bases are TGCGCCAGCAGCTCAGTAACTAGCGCATTCACAGATACGCAGTATTTT. Amino acids: CASSSVTSAFTDTQYF.

This clonotype was counted many times. The chain employs TRBV3-1 and TRBJ1-5; possible D gene TRBD1, 5 bases. Between the trimmed V and J ends, which lost 4 bases and 8 bases, there was a span of 12 bases. This CDR3 region has 13 residues. Germline CDR1 reads LGHDT; CDR2 reads YNNKEL (reference sequence). CDR3 DNA: TGTGCCAGCAGCCCGGGACGCGGAAAGCCCCAGCATTTT. This codes for CASSPGRGKPQHF.

Worth noting for this clonotype: This clone may be a read error of a much larger clone one base away. CDR3 amino acids: CVSSPPRANTGELFF. CDR3 sequence (DNA): TGTGTCAGCTCACCACCGCGTGCGAACACCGGGGAGCTGTTTTTT. The chain couples TRBV18 to TRBJ2-2; D not resolved. CDR3 length equals 15 residues. Germline V gene data show CDR1 as KGHSH and CDR2 as LQKENI.

This clonotype came up a few times. This chain links TRBV4-3 with TRBJ2-7; D possibly corresponds to TRBD1 (6 bases). This CDR3 region has 16 residues. V was clipped by 0 bases and J by 0 bases, with 12 bases between them. Germline-derived CDR1 and CDR2 are LGHNA and YSLEER. For the CDR3, the DNA is TGCGCCAGCAGCCAAGAAACAGGGTACGACTCCTACGAGCAGTACTTC. It yields the protein CASSQETGYDSYEQYF.

This clonotype was seen many times. The rearrangement links TRBV10-3 to TRBJ1-2, with 9 bases fitting TRBD1. The CDR3 covers 18 residues. Germline V gene sequence: CDR1 ENHRY, CDR2 SYGVKD. Trimming removed 8 bases from V and 2 bases from J; junction bases left unmatched: 18. Here the CDR3 reads CAIWAYRDRVSGNYGYTF. The DNA of the CDR3 is TGTGCCATCTGGGCCTACCGGGACAGGGTTTCGGGCAACTATGGCTACACCTTC.

This clonotype was seen at least ten times. The chain has TRBV28 and TRBJ2-7; no clear D gene. Germline V gene sequence: CDR1 MDHEN, CDR2 SYDVKM. There are 16 residues in the CDR3. With 3 bases removed from V and 2 bases from J, the gap between germline ends came to 17 bases. The CDR3 protein is CASSFRKRITPYEQYF. CDR3 DNA: TGTGCCAGCAGTTTTAGGAAACGCATTACTCCCTACGAGCAGTACTTC. Based on the CDR3 plus reference TRBV28 and TRBJ2-7, the full variable domain is DVKVTQSSRYLVKRTGEKVFLECVQDMDHENMFWYRQDPGLGLRLIYFSYDVKMKEKGDIPEGYSVSREKKERFSLILESASTNQTSMYLCASSFRKRITPYEQYFGPGTRLTVT.

This clonotype was found a few times. This chain joins TRBV10-1 and TRBJ2-5; D may be TRBD2 (5 bases). Germline V CDR1 and CDR2: WNHNN, SYGVQD (reference sequence). The CDR3 totals 13 residues. V gave up 4 bases and J gave up 4 bases, with 10 bases separating them. The CDR3: CASSGVSGETQYF. CDR3 coding DNA: TGCGCCAGCAGTGGAGTCAGCGGAGAGACCCAGTACTTC.

This chain links TRBV6-6 with TRBJ2-1, with D tentatively TRBD2 (7 bases). This CDR3 has 13 amino acids. Trimming took 2 bases from V and 9 from J, leaving 11 bases between them. Germline values: CDR1 MNHNY, CDR2 SVGAGI (reference sequence). The CDR3 DNA is TGTGCCAGCAGTTACGGGGGGGCAGGTGAGCAGTTCTTC. Its protein is CASSYGGAGEQFF.